The text below deals with one T cell receptor beta chain. Only in-frame clones appear in the TCRdb table, and some are missing; sequencing was by immunoSEQ multiplex PCR. The table includes over 100,000 clones, approximately 87% detected once. Germline V CDR1 and CDR2: SGHAT, FQNNGV. Losses at the gene ends were 7 bases for V and 5 bases for J; bases not matched to a gene: 5. The CDR3 has 12 amino acids. The data were obtained in a study of blood T cell repertoires in COVID-19. Whole-study context: PBMCs, B-cell-depleted T cells, or T cells were the source of the cDNA or gDNA that made up the material.

The sequence came from a woman aged 55-70 years with acute or convalescent COVID-19. The chain employs TRBV11-2 and TRBJ2-7, with 7 bases identical to TRBD1. Sequenced material: peripheral blood. CDR3 loop: CASTLTGDEQYF. The DNA for the CDR3 is TGTGCCAGCACCCTTACAGGGGACGAGCAGTACTTC.